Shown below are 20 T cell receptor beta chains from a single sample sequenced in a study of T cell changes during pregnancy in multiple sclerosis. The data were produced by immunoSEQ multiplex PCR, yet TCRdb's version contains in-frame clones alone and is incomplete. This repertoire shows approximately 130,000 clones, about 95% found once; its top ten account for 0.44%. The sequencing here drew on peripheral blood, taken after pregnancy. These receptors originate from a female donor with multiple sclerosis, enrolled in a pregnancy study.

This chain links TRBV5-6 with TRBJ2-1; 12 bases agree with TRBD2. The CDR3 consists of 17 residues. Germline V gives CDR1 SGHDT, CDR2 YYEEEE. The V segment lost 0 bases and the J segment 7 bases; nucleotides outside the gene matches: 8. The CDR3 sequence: CASSLVRGLAGFNEQFF. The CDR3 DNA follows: TGTGCCAGCAGCTTGGTTCGCGGACTAGCGGGATTTAATGAGCAGTTCTTC.

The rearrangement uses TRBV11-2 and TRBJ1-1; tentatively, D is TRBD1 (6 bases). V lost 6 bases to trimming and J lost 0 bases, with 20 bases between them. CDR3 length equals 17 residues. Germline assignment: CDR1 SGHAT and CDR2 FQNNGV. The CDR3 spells CASSSSDPGQLNTEAFF. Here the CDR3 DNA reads TGTGCCAGCAGTTCCTCAGACCCGGGACAATTGAACACTGAAGCTTTCTTT.

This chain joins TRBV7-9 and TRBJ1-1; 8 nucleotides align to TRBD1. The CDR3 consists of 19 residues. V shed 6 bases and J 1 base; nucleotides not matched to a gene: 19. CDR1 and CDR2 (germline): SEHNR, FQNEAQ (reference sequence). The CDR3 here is CASSCTGTGSRGRNTEAFF. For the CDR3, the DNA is TGTGCCAGCAGTTGTACCGGGACAGGTTCCCGAGGGAGGAACACTGAAGCTTTCTTT. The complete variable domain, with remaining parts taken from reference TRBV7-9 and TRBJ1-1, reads DTGVSQNPRHKITKRGQNVTFRCDPISEHNRLYWYRQTLGQGPEFLTYFQNEAQLEKSRLLSDRFSAERPKGSFSTLEIQRTEQGDSAMYLCASSCTGTGSRGRNTEAFFGQGTRLTVV.

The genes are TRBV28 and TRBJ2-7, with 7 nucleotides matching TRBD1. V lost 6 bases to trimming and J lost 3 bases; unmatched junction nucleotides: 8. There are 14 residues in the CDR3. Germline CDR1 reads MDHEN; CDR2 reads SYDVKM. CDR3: CASSLDREIYEQYF. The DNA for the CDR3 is TGTGCCAGCAGCTTAGACAGGGAAATCTACGAGCAGTACTTC.

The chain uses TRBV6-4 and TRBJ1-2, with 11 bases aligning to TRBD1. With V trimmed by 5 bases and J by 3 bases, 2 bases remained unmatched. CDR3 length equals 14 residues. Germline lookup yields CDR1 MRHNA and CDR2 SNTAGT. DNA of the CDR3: TGTGCCAGCAGTCCGGGACAGGGGGACTATGGCTACACCTTC. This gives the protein CASSPGQGDYGYTF.

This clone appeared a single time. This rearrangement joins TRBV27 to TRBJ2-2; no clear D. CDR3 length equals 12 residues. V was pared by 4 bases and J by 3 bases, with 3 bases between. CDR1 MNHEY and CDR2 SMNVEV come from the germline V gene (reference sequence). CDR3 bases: TGTGCCAGCAGTTCGTACACCGGGGAGCTGTTTTTT. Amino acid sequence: CASSSYTGELFF.

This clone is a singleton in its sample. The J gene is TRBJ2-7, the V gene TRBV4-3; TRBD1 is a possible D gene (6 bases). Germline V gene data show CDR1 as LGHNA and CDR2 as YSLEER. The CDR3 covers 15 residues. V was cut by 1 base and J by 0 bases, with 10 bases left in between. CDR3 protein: CASSQGTASSYEQYF. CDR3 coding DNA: TGCGCCAGCAGCCAAGGGACAGCAAGCTCCTACGAGCAGTACTTC.

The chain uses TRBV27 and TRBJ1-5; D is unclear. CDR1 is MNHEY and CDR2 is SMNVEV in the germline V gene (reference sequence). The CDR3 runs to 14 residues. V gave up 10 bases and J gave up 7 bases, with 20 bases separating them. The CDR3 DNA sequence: TGTGCCACCCGACCGGGGAGTATAGGGCAGCCCCAGCATTTT. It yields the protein CATRPGSIGQPQHF.

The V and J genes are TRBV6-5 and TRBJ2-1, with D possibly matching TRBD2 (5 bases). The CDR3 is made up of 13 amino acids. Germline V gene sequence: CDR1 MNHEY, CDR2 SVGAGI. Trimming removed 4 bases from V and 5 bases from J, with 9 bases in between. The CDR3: CASSLYGDNEQFF. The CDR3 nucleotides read TGTGCCAGCAGTTTATACGGGGACAATGAGCAGTTCTTC.

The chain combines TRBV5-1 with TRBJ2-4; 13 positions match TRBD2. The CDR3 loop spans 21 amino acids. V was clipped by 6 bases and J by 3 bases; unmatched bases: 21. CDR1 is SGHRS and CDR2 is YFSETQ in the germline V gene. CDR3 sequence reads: CASKSRPGLAGQAPHKNIQYF. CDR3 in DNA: TGCGCCAGCAAATCTAGACCGGGACTAGCGGGACAAGCCCCTCACAAAAACATTCAGTACTTC.

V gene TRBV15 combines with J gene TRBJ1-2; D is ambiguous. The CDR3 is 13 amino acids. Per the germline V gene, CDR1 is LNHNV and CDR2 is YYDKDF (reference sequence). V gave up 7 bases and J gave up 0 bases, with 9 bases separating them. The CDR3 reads CATTPGSNYGYTF. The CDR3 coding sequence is TGTGCCACCACCCCAGGCTCTAACTATGGCTACACCTTC.

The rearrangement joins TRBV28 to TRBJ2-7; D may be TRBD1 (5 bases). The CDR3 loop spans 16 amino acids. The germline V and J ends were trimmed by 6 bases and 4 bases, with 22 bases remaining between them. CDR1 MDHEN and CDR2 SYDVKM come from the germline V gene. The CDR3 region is CASSPAGPYTIYEQYF. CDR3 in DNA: TGTGCCAGCAGCCCTGCAGGGCCCTATACCATTTACGAGCAGTACTTC. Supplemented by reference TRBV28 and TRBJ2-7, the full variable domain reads DVKVTQSSRYLVKRTGEKVFLECVQDMDHENMFWYRQDPGLGLRLIYFSYDVKMKEKGDIPEGYSVSREKKERFSLILESASTNQTSMYLCASSPAGPYTIYEQYFGPGTRLTVT.

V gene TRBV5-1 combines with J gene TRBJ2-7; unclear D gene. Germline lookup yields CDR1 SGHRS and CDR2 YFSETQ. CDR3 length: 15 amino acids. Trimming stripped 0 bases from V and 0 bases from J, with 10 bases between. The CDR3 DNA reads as TGCGCCAGCAGCTTGGATTGGCGGCTCTCCTACGAGCAGTACTTC. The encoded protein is CASSLDWRLSYEQYF. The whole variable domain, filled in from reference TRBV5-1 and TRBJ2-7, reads KAGVTQTPRYLIKTRGQQVTLSCSPISGHRSVSWYQQTPGQGLQFLFEYFSETQRNKGNFPGRFSGRQFSNSRSEMNVSTLELGDSALYLCASSLDWRLSYEQYFGPGTRLTVT.

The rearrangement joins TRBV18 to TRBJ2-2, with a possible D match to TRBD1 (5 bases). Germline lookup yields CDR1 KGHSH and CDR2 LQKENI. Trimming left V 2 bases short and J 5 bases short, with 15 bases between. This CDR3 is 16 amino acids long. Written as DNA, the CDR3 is TGTGCCAGCTCACCATCTAGAACAGGATGGACCGGGGAGCTGTTTTTT. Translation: CASSPSRTGWTGELFF.

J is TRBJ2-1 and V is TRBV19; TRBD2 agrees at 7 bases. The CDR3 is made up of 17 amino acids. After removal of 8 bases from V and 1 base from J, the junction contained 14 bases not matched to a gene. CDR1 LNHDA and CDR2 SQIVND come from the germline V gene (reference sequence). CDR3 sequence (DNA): TGTGCCAGTGCAAGGAAAGTGGGAGGGGTATCCTACAATGAGCAGTTCTTC. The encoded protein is CASARKVGGVSYNEQFF.

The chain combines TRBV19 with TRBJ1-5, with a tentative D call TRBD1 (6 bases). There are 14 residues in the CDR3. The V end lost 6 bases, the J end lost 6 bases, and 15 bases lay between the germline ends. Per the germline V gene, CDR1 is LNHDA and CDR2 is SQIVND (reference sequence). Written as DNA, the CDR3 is TGTGCCAGTAGAAAGGGGGGGGCGGTTCAGCCCCAGCATTTT. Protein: CASRKGGAVQPQHF.

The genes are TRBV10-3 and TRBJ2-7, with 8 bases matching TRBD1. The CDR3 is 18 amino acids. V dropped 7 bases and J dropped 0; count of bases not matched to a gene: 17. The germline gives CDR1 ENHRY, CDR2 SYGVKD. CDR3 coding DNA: TGTGCCATCACCCCGGGGTGGACAGGGCCCCGTGGCTCCTACGAGCAGTACTTC. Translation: CAITPGWTGPRGSYEQYF.

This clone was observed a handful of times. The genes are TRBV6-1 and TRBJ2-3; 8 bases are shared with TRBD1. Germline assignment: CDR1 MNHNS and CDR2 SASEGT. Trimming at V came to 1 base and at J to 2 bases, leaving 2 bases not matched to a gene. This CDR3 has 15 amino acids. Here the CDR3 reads CASSEGTGHTDTQYF. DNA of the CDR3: TGTGCCAGCAGTGAAGGGACAGGGCACACAGATACGCAGTATTTT.

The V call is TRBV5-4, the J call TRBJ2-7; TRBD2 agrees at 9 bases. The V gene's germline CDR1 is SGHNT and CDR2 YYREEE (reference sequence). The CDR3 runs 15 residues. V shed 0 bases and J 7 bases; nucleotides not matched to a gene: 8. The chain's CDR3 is CASSLESGRQKEQYF. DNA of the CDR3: TGTGCCAGCAGCTTGGAGAGCGGGAGGCAAAAGGAGCAGTACTTC.

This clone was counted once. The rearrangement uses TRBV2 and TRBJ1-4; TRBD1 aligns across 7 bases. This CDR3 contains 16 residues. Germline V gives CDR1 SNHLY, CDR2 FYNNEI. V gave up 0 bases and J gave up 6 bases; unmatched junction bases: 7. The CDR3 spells CASSEAGRDSYEKLFF. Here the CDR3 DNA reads TGTGCCAGCAGTGAAGCTGGAAGGGACAGCTATGAAAAACTGTTTTTT. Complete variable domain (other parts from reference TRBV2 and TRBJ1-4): EPEVTQTPSHQVTQMGQEVILRCVPISNHLYFYWYRQILGQKVEFLVSFYNNEISEKSEIFDDQFSVERPDGSNFTLKIRSTKLEDSAMYFCASSEAGRDSYEKLFFGSGTQLSVL.